This TCR beta chain was found in a study of cytotoxic CD8 clonotypes in ibrutinib-treated CLL. General study findings and limits: Among the clonotypes, public ones were uncommon and contracted or held stable on treatment.

A remark on this clone: Antigen unknown.

This CDR3 spans 13 amino acids. V lost 3 bases and J lost 5, with 11 bases in between. Germline CDR1 and CDR2: GTSNPN and SVGIG (reference sequence). Sequencing was performed with immunoSEQ multiplex PCR; in TCRdb, only in-frame clones are kept and a portion is missing. Of some 290,000 clones in the sample, more than 65% were seen once. The specimen was PBMCs, collected before ibrutinib treatment. The V call is TRBV30, the J call TRBJ2-4; possible D gene TRBD1, 6 bases. The receptor was isolated from a human donor with chronic lymphocytic leukemia. CDR3 sequence: CAWSQGLENIQYF. CDR3 nucleotide sequence: TGTGCCTGGAGCCAGGGGCTGGAAAACATTCAGTACTTC.